This T cell receptor (beta chain) was observed in a study of control samples from healthy donors and cancer patients. V shed 6 bases and J 0 bases; nucleotides not matched to a gene: 7. Per the germline V gene, CDR1 is MNHEY and CDR2 is SVGAGI. The CDR3 loop spans 15 amino acids. Assay used: immunoSEQ multiplex PCR; TCRdb lists only in-frame clones, some missing. The table lists some 150,000 clones, about 94% of them singletons. The sequence came from a man aged 55 to 70 with colorectal cancer. V and J are TRBV6-5 and TRBJ2-7, with 8 bases matching TRBD1. The sequencing input was PBMCs. CDR3 DNA: TGTGCCAGCAGGAGGACAGGGAGTTCCTCCTACGAGCAGTACTTC. Protein product: CASRRTGSSSYEQYF.